The 2 T cell receptor beta chains in this list originate from one sample, sequenced in a study of T cell clonality in common variable immunodeficiency. Notes on the study in general: Fewer deletions and N-nucleotide insertions were reportedly seen in common variable immunodeficiency TCR beta sequences.

What these receptors recognize is not known. Profiled with immunoSEQ multiplex PCR; TCRdb holds only in-frame clones, not every one. Sampling found roughly 30,000 clones, none seen once. What was sequenced was peripheral blood mononuclear cells. These receptors came from a human donor with common variable immunodeficiency.

This clone was seen ten or more times. The read gets to within 3 residues of the CDR3 end, and the germline J gene fills in the rest. The chain is built from TRBV2 and TRBJ2-7; D not certain. Between the trimmed V and J ends, which lost 2 bases and 3 bases, there was a span of 17 bases. CDR3 length: 16 residues. The V gene's germline CDR1 is SNHLY and CDR2 FYNNEI. The sequenced part of the CDR3 DNA is TGTGCCAGCAGTGAAACCGACCCTCGTAAGGGCTACGAG. Translating gives CASSETDPRKGYE. The whole CDR3 sequence is CASSETDPRKGYEQYF.

This clone was observed many times. CDR3 sequence reads: CSATESPGGGLDTQYF. Incomplete CDR3 DNA: TGCAGTGCCACGGAAAGCCCGGGGGGGGGTTTGGATACG. The chain combines TRBV20-1 with TRBJ2-3; 8 bases agree with TRBD2. With the read ending 3 residues before the CDR3 end, the germline J gene is used to fill in that end. This CDR3 spans 16 amino acids. Trimming at V came to 6 bases and at J to 6 bases, leaving 17 bases not matched to a gene. Germline V gives CDR1 DFQATT, CDR2 SNEGSKA (reference sequence).